Following are 9 T cell receptor beta chains from one sample sequenced in a study of shared clonotypes between healthy human individuals. Here immunoSEQ multiplex PCR was the method, and the copy in TCRdb shows in-frame clones only, minus some. The sample contains 600,000 to 750,000 clones, around 72% of which appear only once. The sample comprised memory CD4+ T cells sorted from blood. The subset here: CD45RA-negative fraction. Receptors originate from a woman in her thirties in good health.

This clone has only a few counts. The chain links TRBV18 to TRBJ2-1, with 11 bases identical to TRBD2. CDR1 is KGHSH, CDR2 LQKENI, per germline. After removal of 2 bases from V and 6 bases from J, the junction contained 3 bases not matched to a gene. This CDR3 comprises 15 residues. The CDR3 here is CASSPIAGGSNEQFF. The CDR3, as DNA: TGTGCCAGCTCACCAATAGCGGGAGGGAGCAATGAGCAGTTCTTC.

Of note for this clone: In the same sample, other DNA sequences code for this CDR3. The chain joins TRBV5-1 to TRBJ2-1; D is undetermined. The CDR3 is 15 amino acids. CDR1 and CDR2 from the germline V gene are SGHRS and YFSETQ. V was clipped by 0 bases and J by 0 bases, with 7 bases between them. This CDR3 reads CASSLDTSSYNEQFF. The CDR3 coding sequence is TGCGCCAGCAGCTTGGACACCTCCTCCTACAATGAGCAGTTCTTC. Supplemented by reference TRBV5-1 and TRBJ2-1, the full variable domain reads KAGVTQTPRYLIKTRGQQVTLSCSPISGHRSVSWYQQTPGQGLQFLFEYFSETQRNKGNFPGRFSGRQFSNSRSEMNVSTLELGDSALYLCASSLDTSSYNEQFFGPGTRLTVL.

The rearrangement uses TRBV6-1 and TRBJ1-5; possible D gene TRBD1, 5 bases. The CDR3 totals 16 residues. Germline CDR1 MNHNS, CDR2 SASEGT. V was shortened by 4 bases and J by 1 base, with 14 bases between the two germline ends. The CDR3 protein is CASSGGRKGSNQPQHF. The CDR3 nucleotides read TGTGCCAGCAGTGGGGGGAGAAAGGGGAGCAATCAGCCCCAGCATTTT.

The V gene is TRBV27, the J gene TRBJ2-1; D gene unclear. The CDR3 is 13 residues long. CDR1 is MNHEY and CDR2 is SMNVEV in the germline V gene (reference sequence). Trimming removed 5 bases from V and 4 bases from J, with 9 bases in between. The CDR3 protein is CASSAFGYNEQFF. The CDR3 nucleotides read TGTGCCAGCAGTGCGTTCGGTTACAATGAGCAGTTCTTC.

The chain carries TRBV29-1 and TRBJ2-5; 9 nucleotides align to TRBD1. Germline V gene lookup returns CDR1 SQVTM and CDR2 ANQGSEA. This CDR3 has 14 residues. Germline trimming cut 7 bases from V and 5 bases from J; bases unmatched to any gene: 11. The CDR3 here is CSAPGTGMVETQYF. CDR3 nucleotide sequence: TGCAGCGCCCCCGGGACAGGGATGGTCGAGACCCAGTACTTC.

This rearrangement joins TRBV28 to TRBJ1-3, with D perhaps TRBD1 (5 bases). The V and J ends lost 1 base and 0 bases respectively, with 10 bases between them. The CDR3 covers 16 residues. CDR1 and CDR2 from the germline V gene are MDHEN and SYDVKM. The CDR3 is CASSLYQGSSGNTIYF. The DNA of the CDR3 is TGTGCCAGCAGTTTATACCAGGGAAGCTCTGGAAACACCATATATTTT.

The DNA of the CDR3 is TGTGCCAGCAGTTTGTTCGTGGGGGTCCATGGCTACACCTTC. Its protein product is CASSLFVGVHGYTF. The chain recombines TRBV28 with TRBJ1-2; D possibly corresponds to TRBD1 (5 bases). V lost 3 bases to trimming and J lost 6 bases, with 14 bases between them. Per the germline V gene, CDR1 is MDHEN and CDR2 is SYDVKM. The CDR3 is 14 residues long.

This rearrangement joins TRBV18 to TRBJ2-1; the D call may be TRBD1 or TRBD2 (7 bases each). The germline V gene has CDR1 KGHSH and CDR2 LQKENI. The CDR3 has 17 residues. V lost 3 bases to trimming and J lost 3 bases, with 18 bases between them. The CDR3 coding sequence is TGTGCCAGCTCACCCCCCAGGGGGGAGGGTCGCTACAATGAGCAGTTCTTC. This translates into CASSPPRGEGRYNEQFF.

This clone was seen only a few times. In the same sample, other DNA sequences code for this CDR3. V usage is TRBV5-1 and J usage is TRBJ2-2, with 12 bases aligning to TRBD2. CDR3 length: 15 amino acids. J gave up 5 bases and V 3 bases, and 2 bases lay outside the gene matches. Germline V gene data show CDR1 as SGHRS and CDR2 as YFSETQ. CDR3 sequence reads: CASSSGTSGTGELFF. DNA of the CDR3: TGCGCCAGCAGCTCCGGGACTAGCGGGACCGGGGAGCTGTTTTTT.